The TCR beta chain under discussion was sequenced for a study of CD8 T cells in ankylosing spondylitis (dated by TCRdb to about 2017). Study-wide context: T cell receptor beta repertoires were profiled in healthy donors and ankylosing spondylitis patients so that disease-linked TCR variants could be found. The full study cohort was made up of roughly 25 ankylosing spondylitis patients and 95 to 130 healthy donors. Peripheral blood was sampled, and synovial fluid was additionally collected from ankylosing spondylitis patients. What the study reported, not specific to this receptor: The disease-linked clones showed a CD8+ phenotype and occurred at relatively low frequencies in peripheral blood. According to the report, matched synovial fluid samples from ankylosing spondylitis patients were significantly enriched for the disease-linked clones. Blood from ankylosing spondylitis patients appeared to be characterized by a TCR beta motif composed of under ten highly homologous amino acid variants. Some of the motif variants had been reported before in the synovial fluid and blood of reactive arthritis patients, a finding that suggests common disease-initiation mechanisms.

Measured from the cysteine to the phenylalanine, the CDR3 is 12 residues long. Only the CDR3 DNA is retained, 36 bases long and in frame from the first base. The germline V gene provides CDR1 SGHRS and CDR2 YFSETQ. V and J lose 0 bases and 7 bases, and a span of 7 bases separates them. This clonotype showed up just a few times. Which antigen it targets is not known. Base qualities are missing; no much larger clone stands one base away. TCRdb shows the sequencer as Illumina HiSeq 2500. Quantitative 5'-RACE with molecular barcodes was used to prepare TCR beta libraries. Per the authors' processing: A new computational method based on a probabilistic model of VDJ rearrangement was used to identify disease-linked TCR variants. TCRdb's own reprocessing of the public reads used fastp at Q25 and MiXCR and kept productive beta chains. A single entry per CDR3 protein holds the most common genes and DNA from its merged rows. The V and J calls come from TCRdb's annotation, not from the publication. The sample table shows more than 600,000 distinct CDR3 sequences, and roughly 19% are seen once. Together, the top ten hold under 20% of the sample.

The receptor's source is a male donor with ankylosing spondylitis. The material sequenced was blood, either unsorted or a sorted T cell fraction (not recorded which). The chain is made from TRBV5-1 and TRBJ1-1, with the D segment identity uncertain. The DNA sequence reads TGCGCCAGCAGCTTGGAAGGTTTTGAAGCTTTCTTT. Its amino acids are CASSLEGFEAFF.